Presented here are 16 T cell receptor beta chains from one specimen sequenced in a study of OX40 agonist ivuxolimab in advanced cancers. The protocol was immunoSEQ multiplex PCR, while the TCRdb copy is restricted to in-frame clones and leaves out a portion. The sample has about 100,000 clones; approximately 90% are singletons. This specimen was CD4+ or CD8+ T cells sorted from blood, taken in a trial of the OX40 agonist ivuxolimab. These receptors were obtained from an adult with an advanced solid tumor such as melanoma, head and neck, liver or kidney cancer.

This clone has only one observation. This chain joins TRBV11-2 and TRBJ1-1; a weak D match, TRBD1 (5 bases). The CDR3 runs 16 residues. Germline V gives CDR1 SGHAT, CDR2 FQNNGV. V lost 2 bases and J 6 bases, leaving 19 bases between the germline ends. As DNA, the CDR3 is TGTGCCAGCAGCTTAAGGTGGCAGGGAGATGTTGCTGAAGCTTTCTTT. It is translated as CASSLRWQGDVAEAFF.

V is TRBV15 and J is TRBJ2-1; the D gene is possibly TRBD1 (5 bases). CDR1 and CDR2 (germline): LNHNV, YYDKDF (reference sequence). The CDR3 loop spans 15 amino acids. V was cut by 4 bases and J by 5 bases, with 15 bases left in between. The CDR3 loop is CATSKPGKWNNEQFF. The CDR3 nucleotides are TGTGCCACCAGCAAACCAGGGAAATGGAACAATGAGCAGTTCTTC.

V usage is TRBV4-1 and J usage is TRBJ2-5; 7 positions agree with TRBD1. This CDR3 has 16 amino acids. V trimming: 5 bases; J trimming: 1 base; junction bases outside the gene matches: 10. Per the germline V gene, CDR1 is MGHRA and CDR2 is YSYEKL. This CDR3 is CASSGVVTGVQETQYF. CDR3 nucleotides: TGCGCCAGCAGCGGCGTGGTAACAGGGGTCCAAGAGACCCAGTACTTC.

A word on this clone: The same CDR3 also results from other DNA sequences found in this sample. The chain joins TRBV10-3 to TRBJ2-5; TRBD1 matches 7 bases. The CDR3 has 12 amino acids. Germline trimming cut 3 bases from V and 5 bases from J; bases unmatched to any gene: 0. Germline values: CDR1 ENHRY, CDR2 SYGVKD. CDR3 nucleotides: TGTGCCATCAGTGACAGGGGGGAGACCCAGTACTTC. Protein sequence: CAISDRGETQYF.

The V call is TRBV5-1, the J call TRBJ2-7, with D perhaps TRBD2 (6 bases). V lost 4 bases and J lost 3, with 11 bases in between. Germline V lookup: CDR1 SGHRS, CDR2 YFSETQ. CDR3 length: 13 amino acids. CDR3 amino acids: CASSTSGLYEQYF. CDR3 nucleotides: TGCGCCAGCAGCACCAGCGGGCTCTACGAGCAGTACTTC. Full variable domain (remainder filled in from reference TRBV5-1 and TRBJ2-7): KAGVTQTPRYLIKTRGQQVTLSCSPISGHRSVSWYQQTPGQGLQFLFEYFSETQRNKGNFPGRFSGRQFSNSRSEMNVSTLELGDSALYLCASSTSGLYEQYFGPGTRLTVT.

The rearrangement joins TRBV14 to TRBJ2-1; D perhaps matches TRBD1 (6 bases). The CDR3 totals 12 residues. Germline assignment: CDR1 SGHDN and CDR2 FVKESK. Trimming removed 1 base from V and 9 bases from J, with 7 bases in between. CDR3: CASSQGGLEQFF. The CDR3 nucleotides read TGTGCCAGCAGCCAAGGGGGGCTTGAGCAGTTCTTC. Full variable domain (outside the CDR3, taken from reference TRBV14 and TRBJ2-1): EAGVTQFPSHSVIEKGQTVTLRCDPISGHDNLYWYRRVMGKEIKFLLHFVKESKQDESGMPNNRFLAERTGGTYSTLKVQPAELEDSGVYFCASSQGGLEQFFGPGTRLTVL.

J is TRBJ1-2 and V is TRBV6-5, with D tentatively TRBD1 (5 bases). Trimming took 6 bases from V and 4 from J, leaving 15 bases between them. This CDR3 comprises 14 residues. Germline V gene sequence: CDR1 MNHEY, CDR2 SVGAGI. The CDR3: CASRSRQLLYGYTF. Here the CDR3 DNA reads TGTGCCAGCAGATCGAGACAGTTGCTCTATGGCTACACCTTC.

The J gene is TRBJ2-1, the V gene TRBV5-1; 7 bases match TRBD2. The CDR3 length is 15 residues. Germline assignment: CDR1 SGHRS and CDR2 YFSETQ. J gave up 5 bases and V 3 bases, and 8 bases lay outside the gene matches. The CDR3 sequence is CASSSTGTIDNEQFF. CDR3 sequence (DNA): TGCGCCAGCAGCTCGACCGGGACTATAGACAATGAGCAGTTCTTC.

The J gene is TRBJ1-3, the V gene TRBV5-1, with TRBD1 matching over 7 bases. This CDR3 has 15 residues. The trim removed 3 bases at V and 0 bases at J, leaving 3 bases unmatched. Per the germline V gene, CDR1 is SGHRS and CDR2 is YFSETQ. The CDR3 sequence is CASSSDRLSGNTIYF. CDR3 in DNA: TGCGCCAGCAGCTCGGACAGGCTCTCTGGAAACACCATATATTTT.

This chain's CDR3 is CASSSAGAGNTIYF. CDR3 nucleotides: TGTGCCAGCAGCTCAGCAGGAGCTGGAAACACCATATATTTT. This rearrangement joins TRBV5-4 to TRBJ1-3, with unresolved D. The CDR3 spans 14 residues. The germline gives CDR1 SGHNT, CDR2 YYREEE (reference sequence). V was trimmed by 3 bases and J by 2 bases, leaving 9 bases between them.

This clone came up a few times. This chain uses TRBV6-5 with TRBJ1-5; 8 bases agree with TRBD1. The CDR3 length is 14 residues. Germline V gives CDR1 MNHEY, CDR2 SVGAGI. J was trimmed by 4 bases and V by 7 bases; bases with no gene match: 6. The CDR3: CASNTGGSNQPQHF. Written as DNA, the CDR3 is TGTGCCAGCAATACAGGGGGTAGTAATCAGCCCCAGCATTTT.

The gene calls are TRBV5-6 and TRBJ1-4; unclear D gene. Trimming pared 1 base from V and 8 bases from J, leaving 15 bases between. This CDR3 has 15 amino acids. Germline lookup yields CDR1 SGHDT and CDR2 YYEEEE. This CDR3 reads CASSLTRGRREKLFF. As DNA, the CDR3 is TGTGCCAGCAGCTTGACGCGGGGTAGGAGGGAAAAACTGTTTTTT. Complete variable domain (other parts from reference TRBV5-6 and TRBJ1-4): DAGVTQSPTHLIKTRGQQVTLRCSPKSGHDTVSWYQQALGQGPQFIFQYYEEEERQRGNFPDRFSGHQFPNYSSELNVNALLLGDSALYLCASSLTRGRREKLFFGSGTQLSVL.

This clone has just a few counts. The J gene is TRBJ2-7, the V gene TRBV6-1, with 10 bases matching TRBD2. Germline V gene sequence: CDR1 MNHNS, CDR2 SASEGT. Trimming took 4 bases from V and 0 from J; bases not matched to a gene: 6. This CDR3 is 16 amino acids long. The CDR3 DNA is TGTGCCAGCAGTGGCCGCGGACTAGCGGCCTCCTACGAGCAGTACTTC. Protein: CASSGRGLAASYEQYF.

CDR3 nucleotides: TGCAGCGGACAGGCGGAAGATACGCAGTATTTT. Encoded protein: CSGQAEDTQYF. The J gene is TRBJ2-3, the V gene TRBV29-1; possibly TRBD1 for D (6 bases). The CDR3 consists of 11 residues. V lost 7 bases and J lost 5, with 10 bases in between. Looked up from germline, CDR1 is SQVTM and CDR2 is ANQGSEA.

This chain links TRBV25-1 with TRBJ1-2, with 8 positions matching TRBD1. Germline CDR1 and CDR2: MGHDK and SYGVNS. V dropped 5 bases and J dropped 2; count of bases not matched to a gene: 4. The CDR3 has 14 amino acids. The CDR3 nucleotides are TGTGCCAGCAGTCCGACAGGGGCCAACTATGGCTACACCTTC. Translated: CASSPTGANYGYTF.

This rearrangement joins TRBV5-5 to TRBJ1-2; D remains ambiguous. The CDR3 has 13 amino acids. Germline V gene data show CDR1 as SGHKS and CDR2 as YYEKEE (reference sequence). The V end was cut by 0 bases, the J end by 3 bases, with 6 bases between. In DNA form, the CDR3 reads TGTGCCAGCAGCTTGGCCCGGGACTATGGCTACACCTTC. This translates into CASSLARDYGYTF. Looking up the rest from reference TRBV5-5 and TRBJ1-2 gives the full variable domain: DAGVTQSPTHLIKTRGQQVTLRCSPISGHKSVSWYQQVLGQGPQFIFQYYEKEERGRGNFPDRFSARQFPNYSSELNVNALLLGDSALYLCASSLARDYGYTFGSGTRLTVV.